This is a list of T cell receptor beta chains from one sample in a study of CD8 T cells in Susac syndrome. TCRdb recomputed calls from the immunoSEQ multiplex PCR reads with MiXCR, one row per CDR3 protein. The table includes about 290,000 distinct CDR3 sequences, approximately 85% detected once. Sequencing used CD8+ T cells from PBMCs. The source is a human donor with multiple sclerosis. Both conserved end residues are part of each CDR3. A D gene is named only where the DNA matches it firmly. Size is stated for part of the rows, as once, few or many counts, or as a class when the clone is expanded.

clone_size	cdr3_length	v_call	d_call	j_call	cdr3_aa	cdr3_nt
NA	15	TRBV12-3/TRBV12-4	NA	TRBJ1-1	CASLGHSRMNTEAFF	TGTGCCAGCTTGGGACACTCCCGTATGAACACTGAAGCTTTCTTT
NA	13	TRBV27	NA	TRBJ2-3	CASSLSITDTQYF	TGTGCCAGCAGTTTATCCATCACAGATACGCAGTATTTT
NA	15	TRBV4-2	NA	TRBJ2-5	CASSQVRVGQETQYF	TGTGCCAGCAGCCAAGTCCGGGTCGGCCAAGAGACCCAGTACTTC
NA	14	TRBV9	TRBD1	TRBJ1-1	CASSYQGVNTEAFF	TGTGCCAGCAGCTACCAGGGGGTGAACACTGAAGCTTTCTTT
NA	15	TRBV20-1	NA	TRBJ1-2	CSARAFRGTGYGYTF	TGCAGTGCTAGAGCGTTTAGGGGGACTGGGTATGGCTACACCTTC
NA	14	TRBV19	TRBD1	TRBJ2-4	CASSGTGALNIQYF	TGTGCCAGTAGCGGGACAGGGGCTTTAAACATTCAGTACTTC
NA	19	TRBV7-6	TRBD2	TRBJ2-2	CASSRDAASGRSSTGELFF	TGTGCCAGCAGCCGCGATGCGGCTAGCGGGAGGTCGAGCACCGGGGAGCTGTTTTTT
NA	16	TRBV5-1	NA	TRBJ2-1	CASSSNQQSSYNEQFF	TGCGCCAGCAGCTCGAATCAACAGAGCTCCTACAATGAGCAGTTCTTC
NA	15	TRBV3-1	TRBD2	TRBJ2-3	CASSQDGLAGDTQYF	TGTGCCAGCAGCCAAGACGGACTAGCGGGAGATACGCAGTATTTT
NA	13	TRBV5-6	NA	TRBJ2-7	CASSSTVPVEQYF	TGTGCCAGCAGCTCTACAGTTCCCGTAGAGCAGTACTTC
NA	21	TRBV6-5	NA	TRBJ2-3	CASSYRLLADFSEGHTDTQYF	TGTGCCAGCAGTTACCGATTACTGGCAGACTTCTCAGAGGGGCACACAGATACGCAGTATTTT
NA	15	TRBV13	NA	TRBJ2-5	CASSLGFRVVETQYF	TGTGCCAGCAGCTTAGGCTTTCGGGTGGTGGAGACCCAGTACTTC
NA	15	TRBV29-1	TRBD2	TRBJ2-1	CSVEREGSSYNEQFF	TGCAGCGTTGAACGGGAGGGGAGCTCCTACAATGAGCAGTTCTTC
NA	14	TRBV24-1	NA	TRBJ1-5	CATSDRGNYQPQHF	TGTGCCACCAGTGACAGGGGCAACTATCAGCCCCAGCATTTT
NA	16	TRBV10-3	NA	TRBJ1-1	CAISEPMGALNTEAFF	TGTGCCATCAGTGAGCCAATGGGGGCCTTGAACACTGAAGCTTTCTTT
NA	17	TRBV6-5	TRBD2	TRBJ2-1	CASSYSYSGYSYNEQFF	TGTGCCAGCAGTTACTCGTATAGCGGGTACTCCTACAATGAGCAGTTCTTC
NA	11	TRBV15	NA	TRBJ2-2	CATSFPGELFF	TGTGCCACCAGCTTCCCCGGGGAGCTGTTTTTT
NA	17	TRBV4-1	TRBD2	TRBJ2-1	CASSQVEREDAYNEQFF	TGCGCCAGCAGCCAAGTGGAGCGGGAGGATGCCTACAATGAGCAGTTCTTC
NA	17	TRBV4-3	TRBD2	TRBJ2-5	CASSQRSSGSPEETQYF	TGCGCCAGCAGCCAACGCTCTAGCGGGAGCCCCGAAGAGACCCAGTACTTC
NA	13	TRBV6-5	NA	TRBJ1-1	CASSYWRNTEAFF	TGTGCCAGCAGTTACTGGCGGAACACTGAAGCTTTCTTT
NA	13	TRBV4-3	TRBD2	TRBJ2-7	CASSQREGYEQYF	TGCGCCAGCAGCCAACGGGAGGGCTACGAGCAGTACTTC
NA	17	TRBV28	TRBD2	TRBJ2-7	CASSSYLGEGVSYEQYF	TGTGCCAGCAGTTCATATCTTGGGGAGGGCGTCTCCTACGAGCAGTACTTC
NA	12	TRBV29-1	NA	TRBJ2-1	CSVIGRRNEQFF	TGCAGCGTTATCGGCCGGCGCAATGAGCAGTTCTTC
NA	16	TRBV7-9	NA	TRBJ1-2	CASSRPQKTANYGYTF	TGTGCCAGCAGCCGCCCGCAAAAGACAGCTAACTATGGCTACACCTTC
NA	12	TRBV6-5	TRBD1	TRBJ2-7	CASSNRGLEQYF	TGTGCCAGCAGCAACAGGGGGTTAGAGCAGTACTTC
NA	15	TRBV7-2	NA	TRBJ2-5	CASRRSLGPQETQYF	TGTGCCAGCAGACGCTCCCTCGGGCCACAAGAGACCCAGTACTTC
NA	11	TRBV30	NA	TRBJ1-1	CAWSLNGEAFF	TGTGCCTGGAGCTTGAACGGTGAAGCTTTCTTT
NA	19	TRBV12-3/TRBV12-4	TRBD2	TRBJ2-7	CASAQGTMETSGLVLGQYF	TGTGCCAGCGCCCAAGGGACAATGGAGACTAGCGGCCTTGTACTCGGGCAGTACTTC
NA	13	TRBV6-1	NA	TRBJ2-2	CASSPRKWRELFF	TGTGCCAGCAGCCCACGCAAGTGGAGGGAGCTGTTTTTT
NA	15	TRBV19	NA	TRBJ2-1	CASSIGVSGWNEQFF	TGTGCCAGTAGTATCGGGGTGTCGGGGTGGAATGAGCAGTTCTTC
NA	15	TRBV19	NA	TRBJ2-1	CASSIGDPSYNEQFF	TGTGCCAGTAGTATAGGGGACCCCTCCTACAATGAGCAGTTCTTC
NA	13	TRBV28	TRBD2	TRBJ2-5	CASSPSGTLTQYF	TGTGCCAGCAGCCCCAGCGGGACTCTGACCCAGTACTTC
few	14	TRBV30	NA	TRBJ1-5	CAWSVKGENQPQHF	TGTGCCTGGAGTGTAAAAGGTGAGAATCAGCCCCAGCATTTT
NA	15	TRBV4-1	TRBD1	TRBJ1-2	CASSQGPGQGDGYTF	TGCGCCAGCAGCCAAGGCCCGGGACAGGGGGACGGCTACACCTTC
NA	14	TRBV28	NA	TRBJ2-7	CASSFEGLPYEQYF	TGTGCCAGCAGTTTTGAGGGGTTACCCTACGAGCAGTACTTC
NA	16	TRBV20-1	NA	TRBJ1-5	CSASGYGTDHNQPQHF	TGCAGTGCTAGTGGATATGGGACGGACCACAATCAGCCCCAGCATTTT
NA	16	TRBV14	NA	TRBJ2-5	CASSQGARLLQETQYF	TGTGCCAGCAGCCAAGGGGCAAGGCTTCTTCAAGAGACCCAGTACTTC
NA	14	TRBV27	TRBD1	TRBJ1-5	CASRDRLSNQPQHF	TGTGCCAGCAGGGACAGGCTCTCCAATCAGCCCCAGCATTTT
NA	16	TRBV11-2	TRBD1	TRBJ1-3	CASSLTGGISGNTIYF	TGTGCCAGCAGCTTGACAGGGGGCATCTCTGGAAACACCATATATTTT
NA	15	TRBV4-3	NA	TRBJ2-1	CASSQSPGSYNEQFF	TGCGCCAGCAGCCAGTCCCCGGGCTCCTACAATGAGCAGTTCTTC
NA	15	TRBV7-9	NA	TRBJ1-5	CASSLGTAQNQPQHF	TGTGCCAGCAGCTTAGGGACAGCCCAAAATCAGCCCCAGCATTTT
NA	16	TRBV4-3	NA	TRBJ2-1	CASSQDQGTPGDEQFF	TGCGCCAGCAGCCAAGATCAGGGGACGCCGGGGGATGAGCAGTTCTTC
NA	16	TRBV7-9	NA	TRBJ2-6	CASSLVRSSGANVLTF	TGTGCCAGCAGCTTAGTACGGAGCTCTGGGGCCAACGTCCTGACTTTC
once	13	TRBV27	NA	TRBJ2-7	CASSYDMRYEQYF	TGTGCCAGCAGTTATGACATGCGGTACGAGCAGTACTTC
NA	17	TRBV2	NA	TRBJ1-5	CASSEAGRTWPDQPQHF	TGTGCCAGCAGTGAAGCGGGTAGGACGTGGCCCGATCAGCCCCAGCATTTT
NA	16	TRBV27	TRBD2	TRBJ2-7	CATRRMTSGFPYEQYF	TGTGCCACCCGGAGGATGACTAGCGGGTTTCCCTACGAGCAGTACTTC
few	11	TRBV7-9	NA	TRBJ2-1	CASSGIGEQFF	TGTGCCAGCAGTGGTATTGGCGAGCAGTTCTTC
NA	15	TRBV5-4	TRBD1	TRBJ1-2	CASSLSAGTVYGYTF	TGTGCCAGCAGCTTGAGTGCCGGGACAGTCTATGGCTACACCTTC
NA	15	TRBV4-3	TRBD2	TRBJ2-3	CASSQGGTSLDTQYF	TGCGCCAGCAGCCAAGGGGGGACTAGCCTTGATACGCAGTATTTT
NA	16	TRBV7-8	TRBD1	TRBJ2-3	CASSRTGFSSTDTQYF	TGTGCCAGCAGCCGGACAGGATTTTCTAGCACAGATACGCAGTATTTT
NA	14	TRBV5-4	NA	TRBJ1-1	CASSLLQADTEAFF	TGTGCCAGCAGCTTGTTACAGGCGGACACTGAAGCTTTCTTT
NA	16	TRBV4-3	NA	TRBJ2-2	CASSLAAWGNTGELFF	TGCGCCAGCAGCCTAGCCGCCTGGGGGAACACCGGGGAGCTGTTTTTT
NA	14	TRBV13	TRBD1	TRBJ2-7	CASSSGTGSPEQYF	TGTGCCAGCAGCTCCGGGACAGGGTCCCCCGAGCAGTACTTC